The entry below describes one TCR beta chain. Its antigen is still unknown. The record has no base qualities; no much larger clone is one base away. The data originate from a study of cytomegalovirus exposure and HLA in healthy donors (dated by TCRdb to the late 2010s). Background on the whole study: According to an earlier analysis of 587 of the donors, about 179 million T cells yielded some 110 million unique TCR beta sequences and roughly 280 Gb of sequence data. An early release that covered roughly 600 HLA-typed donors contained around 330 gigabases of sequencing data and about 93 million unique TCR sequences. The genetic ancestry cluster associated with self-reported Caucasian donors included over 65% of the roughly 400 genotyped donors. The study was designed to test whether signatures of past pathogen exposure could be identified by cataloging public T cell receptors. The study used immunosequencing to profile the T cell repertoires of approximately 630 subjects and linked those repertoires to cytomegalovirus serostatus. Donor age, sex, ethnicity and CMV serostatus were compiled together with the repertoire data. To study patterns of TCR occurrence, a later analysis re-analyzed previously published TCR beta repertoires from more than 550 donors and added high-resolution HLA genotyping. Across some 400 genotyped donors of the cohort, an average of roughly 230,000 unique TCR beta nucleotide sequences per donor were sequenced, and around 19% of those sequences were non-productive. All discovery cohort repertoires had been generated on a single sequencing platform. Along with the approximately 700-subject first cohort, a separate validation cohort of over a hundred different subjects was used. A later genetic analysis took genome-wide SNP genotypes for about three fifths of the 666 donors and used that subset as a discovery cohort. To predict cytomegalovirus infection status, the study brought together high-throughput TCR immunosequencing, statistical association of individual TCRs with disease status, and machine learning. An earlier analysis of 587 of the donors used high-throughput TCR beta sequencing to judge whether each TCR beta V gene segment behaved as functional or pseudogenic. Rather than drawing on any new phenotypic data, the later analysis identified candidate immune exposures from TCR beta sequences and the way those sequences occurred across donors. Typing coverage varied by locus: about 629-640 donors for A, B, C, DRB1 and DQB1; more than 500 for DQA1; more than 600 for DPA1; around 490 for DPB1. Class I and class II HLA loci were covered by the typing at four-digit resolution. Because of strong linkage in the cohort, a few DR-DQ haplotypes were treated as single units for association and clustering.

What the authors observed across the whole study: A group of highly shared sequence variants was considered likely to be a technical artifact of the sequencing pipeline. Linkage disequilibrium might explain the correlated functional status among segregating V segments, but an unknown experimental factor could not be excluded. Some IMGT-functional V segments, including TRBV6-2 and TRBV6-3, could not be distinguished by the 87-base-pair reads and were therefore excluded. In a later analysis, several top co-occurrence clusters were reported to appear linked to parvovirus B19, influenza, CMV and Epstein-Barr virus. According to a later analysis, most CMV-associated TCR beta chains appeared to be HLA-restricted, and the HLA associations seemed to be driven largely by CMV exposure. According to a later genetic analysis, donors in an Asian-associated ancestry cluster had fewer N-insertions in productive TCRs than the approximately 630-donor mean. A later analysis associated 16,951 TCR beta sequences with specific HLA alleles at a false discovery rate of 0.05. In the study, approximately 160 TCR beta chains were listed as associated with cytomegalovirus. The presence/absence analyses assumed that sequencing depth was roughly uniform across donors, and that assumption may not be true. In an earlier analysis of around 600 of the donors, most TCR beta V segments appeared in productive rearrangements about 87% or about 30% of the time, broadly matching IMGT annotations. In a later analysis, TCR association rates were found to vary across HLA loci, with the most associated TCRs seen for DRB1 alleles and the fewest for HLA-C alleles. According to the authors, the approach could potentially be generalized to other disease states and immunological phenotypes. The earlier analysis of almost 600 of the donors excluded seventeen rarely observed V segments, including chromosome 9 orphons, because counts were too low. A further reported finding was that TCR beta sequences accurately predicted the HLA-A and HLA-B alleles for most subjects in the first cohort. Most TCR sequences were seen in very few donors, while some public TCRs were found in many individuals. Only TCR beta chains were sequenced in this cohort, and the absence of alpha or paired-chain data limited detectable features. The classifier was reported to diagnose cytomegalovirus status with high specificity and sensitivity in both the original and validation cohorts. CMV serostatus was the only immune exposure information available for the cohort. Three of the identified cytomegalovirus-associated TCR beta chains were confirmed in vitro to be specific for cytomegalovirus antigens. HLA typing was unavailable for some donors at each locus, so association tests used only the typed subset. When HLA alleles, especially DR and DQ, strongly co-occurred, TCR associations were difficult to assign to individual alleles. In a later analysis, HLA-associated TCR beta chains were found to be more clonally expanded and to have lower generation probabilities than equally common non-associated chains. V-gene and J-gene trimming of TCR beta chains was associated with a missense DCLRE1C variant in a later genetic analysis, and the association was replicated in an independent cohort.

CDR1 and CDR2 are drawn from the germline V gene: SGHRS, YFSETQ. The CDR3 starts with the cysteine, ends with the phenylalanine, and has 15 residues. Here the CDR3 DNA is all that survives: 45 bases in frame from base 1. The germline V and J ends show losses of 0 bases and 8 bases respectively, and no gene match explains 3 bases of the junction. The method behind the library was the immunoSEQ multiplex PCR assay. A mixture of 60 forward primers for TCR Vbeta segments and 13 reverse primers for TCR Jbeta segments was used in the multiplex PCR. Amplification of the CDR3 region of rearranged TCR beta genes was performed with a multiplex PCR assay on genomic DNA. The Illumina HiSeq System was used to sequence the amplified TCR beta libraries as 87-base-pair reads. The authors processed their data as follows. A later analysis counted approximately 76 million unique TCR beta chains across the 650 to 800 repertoires, and some 11 million of these chains were shared by at least two donors. Raw reads were error-corrected and collapsed into unique sequences by a nearest-neighbor algorithm in which closely related sequences were merged to remove PCR and sequencing errors. Alignment of CDR3 sequences to IMGT reference sequences was used to assign V, D and J gene segments. For a sequence to be retained, a match of at least six nucleotides to both a V gene segment and a J gene segment was required. Rearrangements were called productive when the CDR3 lacked stop codons and stayed in frame with V and J; all others were non-productive. CDR3 was defined according to IMGT convention as the region running from the second conserved V-encoded cysteine to the conserved J-encoded phenylalanine. In an earlier analysis of around 640 of the donors, sequences lacking an unambiguous match to a single V gene segment were excluded. An earlier analysis of some 500 of the donors classified V segments as functional when productive rearrangements were above 56.7% and as segregating when the standard deviation between donors was above 5%. To diagnose cytomegalovirus status from the catalog of TCR beta chain sequences, a statistical classification framework was built. In a later analysis, TCR nucleotide sequences were compared against IMGT/GENE-DB human TR gene sequences so that V and J genes could be assigned. The TCRdist pipeline was used in a later analysis to assign CDR3 sequences and most-parsimonious VDJ recombination scenarios. In a later analysis, each TCR beta chain was defined by its CDR3 amino acid sequence together with its V-gene family, and reads lacking a unique V-gene family were excluded. As a way to deal with suspected cross-contamination and a sequencing artifact, a later analysis dropped approximately 590 nucleotide sequences that were highly shared and had low generation probability. A later analysis calculated a clonal expansion index for each public chain from normalized within-repertoire ranks of inferred template counts. Generation probabilities in a later analysis came from a VDJ recombination model fitted to out-of-frame rearrangements, and those results were checked against IGoR. A later analysis scored TCR-TCR, TCR-HLA and TCR-CMV co-occurrence with hypergeometric tests, applying a repertoire-size bias correction to TCR pairs. In a later analysis, false discovery rates were estimated by permuting HLA or CMV assignments 20 times. In a later analysis, co-occurring TCRs were grouped with DBSCAN, and TCRdist sequence similarity was added when clustering was performed within HLA-allele-positive subsets. For co-occurrence clustering, repertoires with fewer than 30,000 or more than 120,000 public chains were excluded, along with roughly 5 repertoires with anomalous nucleotide sharing. What TCRdb holds here is the immuneACCESS table cut down to in-frame rearrangements. Part of the clones is not present; checked against another copy, under half of the missing clones reflect an unresolved V gene, and the others are unexplained. V and J calls and clone size are those listed in that table; D and trimming were worked out from the DNA. The sample table shows more than 130,000 clones, and around 81% are seen once. The ten largest clones represent approximately 7% of the sample.

The cohort comprised some 730 healthy bone marrow donors. Cohort members were all nominally healthy when sampled, although unrecorded immune exposures were likely present. The donor was CMV seropositive and belonged to the group of 250 to 300 seropositive cohort members. Each donor provided a peripheral blood sample, and peripheral blood mononuclear cells were used for TCR beta sequencing. The Qiagen DNeasy Blood Extraction Kit was used to extract genomic DNA from the blood cell samples. This TCR came from a man aged 35-49 years in good health and CMV-seropositive. The V and J genes are TRBV5-1 and TRBJ2-1; TRBD2 fits 12 bases in the junction. Sequenced material: PBMCs. The CDR3 loop reads CASSLASGGAYEQFF. The DNA is TGCGCCAGCAGCTTGGCTAGCGGGGGGGCCTATGAGCAGTTCTTC.